The rows below give T cell receptor beta chains drawn from one sample of a study of shared clonotypes between healthy human individuals. TCRdb keeps only in-frame clones here, not all; method: immunoSEQ multiplex PCR. Of 650,000 to 800,000 clones listed, under 95% were seen once; the top ten hold 24%. Sequenced material: naive CD8+ T cells sorted from blood. The receptors here all came from a man aged 25-45 years in good health. The CDR3 runs from the conserved cysteine through the conserved F or W. A D gene is named only where the DNA matches it firmly. Expanded clones are given a class, and other clones once, few, many or no size at all.

cdr3_length clone_size d_call j_call v_call cdr3_nt cdr3_aa
15 - - TRBJ1-1 TRBV27 TGTGCCAGCCACGCGGAAGGGGATTGGGACACTGAAGCTTTCTTT CASHAEGDWDTEAFF
13 - - TRBJ2-7 TRBV28 TGTGCCAGCAGTTTCCCGGGAGCCTACGAGCAGTACTTC CASSFPGAYEQYF
11 - - TRBJ2-7 TRBV6-5 TGTGCCAGCAGTTACGCTTACGAGCAGTACTTC CASSYAYEQYF
12 - - TRBJ1-2 TRBV9 TGTGCCAGCAGCTCCCGAACGGATGGCTACACCTTC CASSSRTDGYTF
15 - TRBD1 TRBJ2-1 TRBV6-5 TGTGCCAGCAGGCTCGGACAGGGCTCCTACAATGAGCAGTTCTTC CASRLGQGSYNEQFF
15 few TRBD1 TRBJ2-5 TRBV6-5 TGTGCCAGCAGTTATCGAACAGGGGGTCAGGAGACCCAGTACTTC CASSYRTGGQETQYF
15 - TRBD2 TRBJ2-7 TRBV29-1 TGCAGCGTTGAGATTAGCGGGAGGGAATCCTACGAGCAGTACTTC CSVEISGRESYEQYF
14 - - TRBJ2-1 TRBV27 TGTGCCAGCAGTTTTAGCAGGGCCTACAATGAGCAGTTCTTC CASSFSRAYNEQFF
12 - - TRBJ2-2 TRBV27 TGTGCCAGCAAGTACGGGACAAGGGAGCTGTTTTTT CASKYGTRELFF
11 - - TRBJ2-1 TRBV7-9 TGTGCCAGCAGCTTCCTGGATGAGCAGTTCTTC CASSFLDEQFF
14 - - TRBJ2-2 TRBV5-6 TGTGCCAGCATCCAAGGGGGGAACACCGGGGAGCTGTTTTTT CASIQGGNTGELFF
14 - TRBD1 TRBJ2-7 TRBV10-3 TGTGCCATGAAGGGACAGGGGGGCTCCTACGAGCAGTACTTC CAMKGQGGSYEQYF
15 - - TRBJ2-1 TRBV15 TGTGCCACCAGCAGAGTGAGGCTCGGCTACAATGAGCAGTTCTTC CATSRVRLGYNEQFF
10 - - TRBJ2-2 TRBV30 TGTGCCTGGAGTAGTGGGGAGCTGTTTTTT CAWSSGELFF
14 - TRBD1 TRBJ2-1 TRBV30 TGTGCCTGCGAAGATAGACAGGGAGACAATGAGCAGTTCTTC CACEDRQGDNEQFF
12 - - TRBJ2-7 TRBV27 TGTGCCAGCAGCCTCGTGGGCTACGAGCAGTACTTC CASSLVGYEQYF
14 - TRBD2 TRBJ2-2 TRBV7-9 TGTGCCAGCAGCTTATCTAGCGGGTCCGGGGAGCTGTTTTTT CASSLSSGSGELFF
14 once TRBD1 TRBJ1-1 TRBV4-3 TGCGCCAGCAGCCGCAACCAGGGGGCGGCTGAAGCTTTCTTT CASSRNQGAAEAFF
16 once - TRBJ2-2 TRBV29-1 TGCAGCGTTGAACTCAGGGGGGATCTTTTATCCGGGGAGCTGTTTTTT CSVELRGDLLSGELFF
13 - - TRBJ2-3 TRBV27 TGTGCCAGCAGTCAGGGATACGGAGATACGCAGTATTTT CASSQGYGDTQYF
12 - - TRBJ1-5 TRBV2 TGTGCCAGCAGTGAAGCGGTCCGGCCCCAGCATTTT CASSEAVRPQHF
14 - TRBD2 TRBJ2-7 TRBV27 TGTGCCAGCAGTTTTGTGGGGGGGGCCTACGAGCAGTACTTC CASSFVGGAYEQYF
12 - - TRBJ1-1 TRBV2 TGTGCCAGCAGTGGCCAAAGCACTGAAGCTTTCTTT CASSGQSTEAFF
14 - - TRBJ2-2 TRBV11-1 TGTGCCAGCAGCTTAGGGGGGACCACCGGGGAGCTGTTTTTT CASSLGGTTGELFF
16 - - TRBJ2-5 TRBV6-6 TGTGCCAGCAGTGCTTCGGTGGCGAGGGGGCAAGAGACCCAGTACTTC CASSASVARGQETQYF
17 - - TRBJ2-3 TRBV4-1 TGCGCCAGCAGCCAAGTAGTCAGCACTAGCAGCACAGATACGCAGTATTTT CASSQVVSTSSTDTQYF
13 - - TRBJ2-1 TRBV29-1 TGCAGCGTTCAAGCGGGGACATACAATGAGCAGTTCTTC CSVQAGTYNEQFF
15 few TRBD1 TRBJ1-5 TRBV15 TGTGCCACCAGCCCACGTAGGGGGCGGAATCAGCCCCAGCATTTT CATSPRRGRNQPQHF
14 once TRBD1 TRBJ2-7 TRBV5-4 TGTGCCAGCAGCCACGGGACAGGGGCGTACGAGCAGTACTTC CASSHGTGAYEQYF
14 - - TRBJ1-4 TRBV9 TGTGCCAGCAGCGTAGGAGGAACTAATGAAAAACTGTTTTTT CASSVGGTNEKLFF
12 - - TRBJ2-1 TRBV28 TGTGCCAGCAGTCCCGGGTTCCATGAGCAGTTCTTC CASSPGFHEQFF
17 - - TRBJ2-1 TRBV10-3 TGTGCCATCAGCGAAAACCCCTCAGGGGTTCGGTCCAATGAGCAGTTCTTC CAISENPSGVRSNEQFF
14 - - TRBJ1-2 TRBV7-9 TGTGCCAGCAGCTTAGTTTCAGCCAACTATGGCTACACCTTC CASSLVSANYGYTF
13 few TRBD2 TRBJ2-7 TRBV6-5 TGTGCCAGCAGTTTAGCGGGAGCGGATGAGCAGTACTTC CASSLAGADEQYF
14 - - TRBJ2-7 TRBV28 TGTGCCAGCAGTTCTCACTTACGCCGCTACGAGCAGTACTTC CASSSHLRRYEQYF
12 - - TRBJ2-1 TRBV28 TGTGCCAGCAGTTCCCTATACAATGAGCAGTTCTTC CASSSLYNEQFF
16 - TRBD1 TRBJ1-2 TRBV10-3 TGTGCCATTACGACGGACAGGGGGCGCAGGGACTATGGCTACACCTTC CAITTDRGRRDYGYTF
14 - TRBD1 TRBJ2-4 TRBV4-3 TGCGCCAGCAGCTCCGGGACAGGGGACGACATTCAGTACTTC CASSSGTGDDIQYF
18 - TRBD1 TRBJ1-1 TRBV7-2 TGTGCCAGCAGCTTAAGCTTCAGGGGGGGGAGAGGAGGCACTGAAGCTTTCTTT CASSLSFRGGRGGTEAFF
15 - - TRBJ2-1 TRBV27 TGTGCCAGCAGTTCAGGCGGGATGATAACCAATGAGCAGTTCTTC CASSSGGMITNEQFF
15 - TRBD1 TRBJ1-3 TRBV7-9 TGTGCCAGCAGCCCTGAGACAGGGGTAGGAAACACCATATATTTT CASSPETGVGNTIYF
12 - - TRBJ2-1 TRBV5-1 TGCGCCAGCAGCCTCGAGGGGGACGAGCAGTTCTTC CASSLEGDEQFF
11 - TRBD2 TRBJ2-7 TRBV19 TGTGCCCGGGAGGGCTCCTACGAGCAGTACTTC CAREGSYEQYF
13 - - TRBJ2-7 TRBV27 TGTGCCAGCAGTTTGGGCCCGTCGTACGAGCAGTACTTC CASSLGPSYEQYF
14 - - TRBJ2-7 TRBV18 TGTGCCAGCTCCCAACCGGACAGTGTCGACGAGCAGTACTTC CASSQPDSVDEQYF
13 - TRBD1 TRBJ1-2 TRBV7-9 TGTGCCAGCAGCTTAGCAGGGGGCTATAGCTACACCTTC CASSLAGGYSYTF
16 - TRBD1 TRBJ2-1 TRBV7-6 TGTGCCAGCAGCTCAGCACAGGGGGCTAATGGGAATGAGCAGTTCTTC CASSSAQGANGNEQFF
19 few - TRBJ2-1 TRBV6-1 TGTGCCAGCAGTGGGGGGTCGATGCACCCACAAGCCAACTACAATGAGCAGTTCTTC CASSGGSMHPQANYNEQFF